This T cell receptor beta chain appears in the sequencing data of a study of blood T cells in healthy people across ages. Germline V gives CDR1 SGHTA, CDR2 FQGNSA. After removal of 2 bases from V and 2 bases from J, the junction contained 2 bases not matched to a gene. CDR3 length: 14 residues. With a J-beta primer mix and a sample-barcoded 5' primer, a second PCR ran about 7 to 12 cycles. MiXCR, run by TCRdb on the 5' RACE reads, gives a single entry per CDR3 protein. The table lists hundreds of thousands of distinct CDR3 sequences, around 38% of them singletons. Sample: blood. The receptor's source is an elderly man in good health. This chain connects TRBV7-2 to TRBJ1-2; 7 bases align to TRBD1. The CDR3 here is CASSLRGQNYGYTF. For the CDR3, the DNA is TGTGCCAGCAGCTTACGGGGACAGAACTATGGCTACACCTTC.